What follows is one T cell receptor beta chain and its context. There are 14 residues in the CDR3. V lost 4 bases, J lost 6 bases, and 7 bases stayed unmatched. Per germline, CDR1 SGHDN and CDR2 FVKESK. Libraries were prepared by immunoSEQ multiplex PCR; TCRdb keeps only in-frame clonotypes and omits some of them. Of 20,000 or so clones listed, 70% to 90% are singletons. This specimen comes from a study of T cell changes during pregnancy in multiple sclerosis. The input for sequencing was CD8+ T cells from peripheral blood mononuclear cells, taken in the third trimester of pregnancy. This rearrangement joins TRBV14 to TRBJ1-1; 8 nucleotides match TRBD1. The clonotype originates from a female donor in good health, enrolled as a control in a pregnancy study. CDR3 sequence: CASSPRGLRSEAFF. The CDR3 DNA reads TGTGCCAGCAGCCCCAGGGGGCTTAGGTCTGAAGCTTTCTTT.